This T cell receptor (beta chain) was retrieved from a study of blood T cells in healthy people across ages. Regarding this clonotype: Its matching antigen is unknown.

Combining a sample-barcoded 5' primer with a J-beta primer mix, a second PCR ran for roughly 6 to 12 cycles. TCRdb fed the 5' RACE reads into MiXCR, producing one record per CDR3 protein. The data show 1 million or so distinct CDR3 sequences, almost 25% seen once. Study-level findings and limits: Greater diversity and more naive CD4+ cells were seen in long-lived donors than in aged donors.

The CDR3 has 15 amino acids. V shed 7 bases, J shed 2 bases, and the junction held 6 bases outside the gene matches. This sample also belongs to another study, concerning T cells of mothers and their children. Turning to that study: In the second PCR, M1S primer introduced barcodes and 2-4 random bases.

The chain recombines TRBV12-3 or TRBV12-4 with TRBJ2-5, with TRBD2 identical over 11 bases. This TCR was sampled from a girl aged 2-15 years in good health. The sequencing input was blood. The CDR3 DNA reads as TGTGCCAGCACATTAGCGGGGGGGCGGCAAGAGACCCAGTACTTC. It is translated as CASTLAGGRQETQYF.